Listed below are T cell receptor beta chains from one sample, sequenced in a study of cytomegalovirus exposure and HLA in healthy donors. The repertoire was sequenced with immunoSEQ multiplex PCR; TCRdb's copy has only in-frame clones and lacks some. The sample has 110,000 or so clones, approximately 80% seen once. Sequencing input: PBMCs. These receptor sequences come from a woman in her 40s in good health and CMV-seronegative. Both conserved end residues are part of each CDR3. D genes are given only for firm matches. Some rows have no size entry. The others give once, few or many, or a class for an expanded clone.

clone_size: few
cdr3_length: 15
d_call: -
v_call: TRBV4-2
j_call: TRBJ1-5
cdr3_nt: TGTGCCAGCAGCCAAGGAACAGGGAGCAATCAGCCCCAGCATTTT
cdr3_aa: CASSQGTGSNQPQHF

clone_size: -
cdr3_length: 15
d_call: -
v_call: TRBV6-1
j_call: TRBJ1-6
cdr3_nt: TGTGCCACTCGGCAGGGAAGCTCCTATAATTCACCCCTCCACTTT
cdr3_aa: CATRQGSSYNSPLHF

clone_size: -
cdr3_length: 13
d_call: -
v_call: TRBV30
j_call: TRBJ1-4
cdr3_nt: TGTGCCTGGATCGGGATGGGTAGGGAAAAACTGTTTTTT
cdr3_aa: CAWIGMGREKLFF

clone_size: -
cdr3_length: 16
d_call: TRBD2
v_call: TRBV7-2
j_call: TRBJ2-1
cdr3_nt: TGTGCCAGCAGCAAAGCTAGCGGGAGGGCGGACAATGAGCAGTTCTTC
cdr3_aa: CASSKASGRADNEQFF

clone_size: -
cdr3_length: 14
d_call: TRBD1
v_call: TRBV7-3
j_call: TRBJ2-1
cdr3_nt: TGTGCCAGTAGTTTTTTGGACAGGGGCCATGAGCAGTTCTTC
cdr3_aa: CASSFLDRGHEQFF

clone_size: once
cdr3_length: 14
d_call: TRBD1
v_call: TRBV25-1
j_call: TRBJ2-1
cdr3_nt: TGTGCCAGCAGTGAAGAGACAGGGGACAATGAGCAGTTCTTC
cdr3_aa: CASSEETGDNEQFF

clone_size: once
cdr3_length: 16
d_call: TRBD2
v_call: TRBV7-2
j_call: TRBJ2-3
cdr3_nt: TGTGCCAGCAGCCAGGGACTAGCGGGGGGCACGAATACGCAGTATTTT
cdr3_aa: CASSQGLAGGTNTQYF

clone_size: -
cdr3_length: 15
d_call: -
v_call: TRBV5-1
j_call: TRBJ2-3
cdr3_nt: TGCGCCAGCAGCTTAGGCGACTATGGTACGGATACGCAGTATTTT
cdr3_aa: CASSLGDYGTDTQYF

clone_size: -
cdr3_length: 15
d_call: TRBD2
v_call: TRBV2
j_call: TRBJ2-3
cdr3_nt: TGTGCCAGCAGTGAACCGGGACTAGCGGGAGATACGCAGTATTTT
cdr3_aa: CASSEPGLAGDTQYF

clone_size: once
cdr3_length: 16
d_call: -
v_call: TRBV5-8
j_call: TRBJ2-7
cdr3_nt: TGTGCCAGCAGCTTGATCTGGGGAGGTGGCCTGGACGAGCAGTACTTC
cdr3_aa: CASSLIWGGGLDEQYF